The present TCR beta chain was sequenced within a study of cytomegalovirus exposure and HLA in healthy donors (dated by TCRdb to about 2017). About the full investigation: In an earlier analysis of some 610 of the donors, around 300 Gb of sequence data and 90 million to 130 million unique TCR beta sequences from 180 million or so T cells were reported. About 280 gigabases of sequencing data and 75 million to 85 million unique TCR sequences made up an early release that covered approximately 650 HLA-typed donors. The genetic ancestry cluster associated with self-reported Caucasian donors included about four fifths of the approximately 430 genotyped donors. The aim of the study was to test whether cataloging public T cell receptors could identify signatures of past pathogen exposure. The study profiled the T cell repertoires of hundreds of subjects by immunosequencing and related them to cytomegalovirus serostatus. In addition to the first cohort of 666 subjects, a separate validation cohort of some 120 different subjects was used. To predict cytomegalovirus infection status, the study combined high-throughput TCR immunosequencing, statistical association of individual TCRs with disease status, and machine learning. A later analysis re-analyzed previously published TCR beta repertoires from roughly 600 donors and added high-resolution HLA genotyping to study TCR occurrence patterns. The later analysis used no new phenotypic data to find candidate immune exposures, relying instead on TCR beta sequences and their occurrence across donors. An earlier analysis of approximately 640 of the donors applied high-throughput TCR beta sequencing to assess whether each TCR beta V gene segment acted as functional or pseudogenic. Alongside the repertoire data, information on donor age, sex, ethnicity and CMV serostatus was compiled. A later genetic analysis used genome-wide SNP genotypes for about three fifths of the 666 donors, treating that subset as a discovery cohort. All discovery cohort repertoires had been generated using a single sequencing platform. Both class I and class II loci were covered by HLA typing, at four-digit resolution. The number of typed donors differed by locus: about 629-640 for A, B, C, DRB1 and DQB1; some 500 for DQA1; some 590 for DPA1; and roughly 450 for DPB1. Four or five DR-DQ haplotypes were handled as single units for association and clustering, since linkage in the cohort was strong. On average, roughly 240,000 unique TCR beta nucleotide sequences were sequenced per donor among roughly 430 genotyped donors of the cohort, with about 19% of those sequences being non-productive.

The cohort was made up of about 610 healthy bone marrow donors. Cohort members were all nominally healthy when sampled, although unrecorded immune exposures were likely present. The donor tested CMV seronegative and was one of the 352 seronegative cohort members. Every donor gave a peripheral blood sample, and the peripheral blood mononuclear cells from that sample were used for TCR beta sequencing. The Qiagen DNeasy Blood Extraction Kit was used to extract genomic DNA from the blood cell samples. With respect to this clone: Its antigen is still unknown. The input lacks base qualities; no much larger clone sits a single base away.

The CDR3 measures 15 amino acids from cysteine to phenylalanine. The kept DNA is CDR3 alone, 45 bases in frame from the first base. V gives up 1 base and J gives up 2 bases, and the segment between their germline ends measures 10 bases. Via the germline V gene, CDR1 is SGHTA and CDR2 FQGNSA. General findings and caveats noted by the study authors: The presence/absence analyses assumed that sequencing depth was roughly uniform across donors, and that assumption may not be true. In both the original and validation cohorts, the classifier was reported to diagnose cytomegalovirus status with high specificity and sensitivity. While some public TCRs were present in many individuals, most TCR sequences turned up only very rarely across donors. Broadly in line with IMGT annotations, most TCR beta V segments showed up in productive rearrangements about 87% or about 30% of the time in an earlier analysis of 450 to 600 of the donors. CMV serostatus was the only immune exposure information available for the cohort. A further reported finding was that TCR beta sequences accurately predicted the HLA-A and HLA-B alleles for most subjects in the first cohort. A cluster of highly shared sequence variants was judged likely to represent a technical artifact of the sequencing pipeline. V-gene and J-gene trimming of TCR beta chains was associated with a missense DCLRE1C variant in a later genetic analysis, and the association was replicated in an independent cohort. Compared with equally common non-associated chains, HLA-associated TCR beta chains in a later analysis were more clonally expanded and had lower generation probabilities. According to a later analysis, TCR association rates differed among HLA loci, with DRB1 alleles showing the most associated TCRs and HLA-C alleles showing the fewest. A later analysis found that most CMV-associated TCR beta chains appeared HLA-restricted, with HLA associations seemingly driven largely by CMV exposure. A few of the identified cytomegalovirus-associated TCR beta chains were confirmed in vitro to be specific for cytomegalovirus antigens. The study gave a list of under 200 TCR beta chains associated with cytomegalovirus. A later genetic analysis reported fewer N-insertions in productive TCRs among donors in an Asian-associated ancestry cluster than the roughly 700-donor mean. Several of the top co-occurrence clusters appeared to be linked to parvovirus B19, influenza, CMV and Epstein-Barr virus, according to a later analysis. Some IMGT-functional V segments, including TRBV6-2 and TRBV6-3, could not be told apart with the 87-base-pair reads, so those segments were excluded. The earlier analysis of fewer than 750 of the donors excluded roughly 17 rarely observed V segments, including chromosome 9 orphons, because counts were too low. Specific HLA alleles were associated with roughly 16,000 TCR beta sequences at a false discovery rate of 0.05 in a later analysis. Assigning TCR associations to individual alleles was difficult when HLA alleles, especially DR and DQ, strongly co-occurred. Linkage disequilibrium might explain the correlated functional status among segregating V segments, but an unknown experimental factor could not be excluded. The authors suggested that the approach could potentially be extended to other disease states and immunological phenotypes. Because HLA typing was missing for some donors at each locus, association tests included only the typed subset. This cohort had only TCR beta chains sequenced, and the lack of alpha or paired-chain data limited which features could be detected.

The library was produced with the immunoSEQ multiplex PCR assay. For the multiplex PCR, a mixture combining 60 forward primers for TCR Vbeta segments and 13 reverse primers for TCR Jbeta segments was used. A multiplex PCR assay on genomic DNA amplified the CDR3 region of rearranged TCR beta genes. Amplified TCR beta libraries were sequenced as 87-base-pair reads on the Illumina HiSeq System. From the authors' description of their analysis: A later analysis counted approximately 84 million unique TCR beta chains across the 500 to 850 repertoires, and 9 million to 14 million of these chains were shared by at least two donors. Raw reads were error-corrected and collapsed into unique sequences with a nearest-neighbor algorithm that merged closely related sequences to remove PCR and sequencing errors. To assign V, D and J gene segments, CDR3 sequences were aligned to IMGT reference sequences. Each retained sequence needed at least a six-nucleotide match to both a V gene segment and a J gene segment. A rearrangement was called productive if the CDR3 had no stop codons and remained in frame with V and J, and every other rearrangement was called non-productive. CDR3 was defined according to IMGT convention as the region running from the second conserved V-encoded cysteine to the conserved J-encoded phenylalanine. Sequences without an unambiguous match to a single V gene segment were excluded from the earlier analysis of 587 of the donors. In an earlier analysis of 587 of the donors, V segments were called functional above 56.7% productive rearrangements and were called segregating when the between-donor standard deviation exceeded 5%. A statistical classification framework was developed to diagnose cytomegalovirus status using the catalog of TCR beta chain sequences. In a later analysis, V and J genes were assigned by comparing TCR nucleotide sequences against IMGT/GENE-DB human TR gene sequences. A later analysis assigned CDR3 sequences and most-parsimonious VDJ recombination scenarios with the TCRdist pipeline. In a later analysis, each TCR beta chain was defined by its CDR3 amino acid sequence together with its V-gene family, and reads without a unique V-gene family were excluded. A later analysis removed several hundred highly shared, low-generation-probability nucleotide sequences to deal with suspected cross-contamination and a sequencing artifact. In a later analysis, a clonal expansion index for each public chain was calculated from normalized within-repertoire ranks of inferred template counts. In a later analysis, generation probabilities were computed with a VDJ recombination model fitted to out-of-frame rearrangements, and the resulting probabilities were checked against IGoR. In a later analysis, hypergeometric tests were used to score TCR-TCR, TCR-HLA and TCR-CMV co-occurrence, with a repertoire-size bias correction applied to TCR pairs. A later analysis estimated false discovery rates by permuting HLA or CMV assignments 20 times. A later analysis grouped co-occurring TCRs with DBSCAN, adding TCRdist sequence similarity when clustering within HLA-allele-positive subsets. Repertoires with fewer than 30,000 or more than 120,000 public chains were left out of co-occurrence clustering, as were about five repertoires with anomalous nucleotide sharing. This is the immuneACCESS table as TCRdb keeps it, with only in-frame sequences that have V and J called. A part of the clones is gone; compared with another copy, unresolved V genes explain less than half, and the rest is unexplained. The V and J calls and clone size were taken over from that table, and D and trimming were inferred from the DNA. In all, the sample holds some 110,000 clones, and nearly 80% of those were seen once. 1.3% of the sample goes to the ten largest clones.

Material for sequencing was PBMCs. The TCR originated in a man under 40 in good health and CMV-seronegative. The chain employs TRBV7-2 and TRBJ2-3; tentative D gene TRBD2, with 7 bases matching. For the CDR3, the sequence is CASSLGGGLTDTQYF. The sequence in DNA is TGTGCCAGCAGCTTAGGGGGGGGCCTCACAGATACGCAGTATTTT.